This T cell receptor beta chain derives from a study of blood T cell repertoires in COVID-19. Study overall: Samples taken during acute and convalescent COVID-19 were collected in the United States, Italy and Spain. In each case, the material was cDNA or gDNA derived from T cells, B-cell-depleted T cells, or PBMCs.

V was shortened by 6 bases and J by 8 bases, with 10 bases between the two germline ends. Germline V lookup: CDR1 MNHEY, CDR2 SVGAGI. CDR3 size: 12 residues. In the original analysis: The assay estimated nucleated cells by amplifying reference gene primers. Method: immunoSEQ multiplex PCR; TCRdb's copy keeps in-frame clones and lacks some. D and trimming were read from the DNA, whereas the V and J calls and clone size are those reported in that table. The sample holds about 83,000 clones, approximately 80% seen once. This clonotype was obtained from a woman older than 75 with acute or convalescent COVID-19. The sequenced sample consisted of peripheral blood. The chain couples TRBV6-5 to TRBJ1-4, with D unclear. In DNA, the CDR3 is TGTGCCAGCAGCGAGGCCGGGGAAAAACTGTTTTTT. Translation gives CASSEAGEKLFF.